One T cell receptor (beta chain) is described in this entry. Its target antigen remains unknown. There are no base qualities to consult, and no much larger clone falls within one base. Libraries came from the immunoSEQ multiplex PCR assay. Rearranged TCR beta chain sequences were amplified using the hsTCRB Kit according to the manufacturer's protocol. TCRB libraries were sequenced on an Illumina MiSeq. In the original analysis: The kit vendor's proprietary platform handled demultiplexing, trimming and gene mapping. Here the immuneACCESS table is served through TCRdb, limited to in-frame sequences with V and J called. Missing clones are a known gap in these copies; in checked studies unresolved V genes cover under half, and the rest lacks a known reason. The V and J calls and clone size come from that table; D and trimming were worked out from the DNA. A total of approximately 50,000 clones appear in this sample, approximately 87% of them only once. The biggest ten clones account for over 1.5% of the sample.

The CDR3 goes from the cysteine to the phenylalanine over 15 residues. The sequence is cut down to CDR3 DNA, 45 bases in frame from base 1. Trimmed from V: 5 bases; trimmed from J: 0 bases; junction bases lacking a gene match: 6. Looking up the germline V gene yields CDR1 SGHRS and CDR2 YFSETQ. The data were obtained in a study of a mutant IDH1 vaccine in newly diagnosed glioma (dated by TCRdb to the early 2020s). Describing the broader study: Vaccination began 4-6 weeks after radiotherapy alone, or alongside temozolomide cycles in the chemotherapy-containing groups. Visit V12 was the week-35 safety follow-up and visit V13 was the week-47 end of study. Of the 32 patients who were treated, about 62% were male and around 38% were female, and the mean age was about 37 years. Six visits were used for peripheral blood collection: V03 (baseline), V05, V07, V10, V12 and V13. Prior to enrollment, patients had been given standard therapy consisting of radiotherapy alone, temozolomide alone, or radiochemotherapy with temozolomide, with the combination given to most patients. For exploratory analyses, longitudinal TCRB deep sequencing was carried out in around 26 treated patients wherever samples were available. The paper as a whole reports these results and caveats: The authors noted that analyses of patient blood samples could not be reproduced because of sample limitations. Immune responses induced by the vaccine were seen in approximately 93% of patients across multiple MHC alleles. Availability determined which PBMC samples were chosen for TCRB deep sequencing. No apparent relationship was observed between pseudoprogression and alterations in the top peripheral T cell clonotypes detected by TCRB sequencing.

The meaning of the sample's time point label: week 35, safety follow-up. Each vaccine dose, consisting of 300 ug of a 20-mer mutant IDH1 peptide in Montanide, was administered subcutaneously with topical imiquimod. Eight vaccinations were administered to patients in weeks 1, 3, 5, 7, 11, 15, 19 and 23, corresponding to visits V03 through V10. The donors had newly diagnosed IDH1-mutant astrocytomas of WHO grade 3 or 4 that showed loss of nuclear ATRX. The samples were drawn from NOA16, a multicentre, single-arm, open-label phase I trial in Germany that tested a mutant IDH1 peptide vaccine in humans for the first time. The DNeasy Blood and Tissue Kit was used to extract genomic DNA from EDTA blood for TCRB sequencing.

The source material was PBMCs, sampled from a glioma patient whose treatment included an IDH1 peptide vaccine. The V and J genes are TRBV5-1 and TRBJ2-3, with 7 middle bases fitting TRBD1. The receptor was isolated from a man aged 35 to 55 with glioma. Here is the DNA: TGCGCCAGCAGTCGGGACAGTACTAGCACAGATACGCAGTATTTT. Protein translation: CASSRDSTSTDTQYF.